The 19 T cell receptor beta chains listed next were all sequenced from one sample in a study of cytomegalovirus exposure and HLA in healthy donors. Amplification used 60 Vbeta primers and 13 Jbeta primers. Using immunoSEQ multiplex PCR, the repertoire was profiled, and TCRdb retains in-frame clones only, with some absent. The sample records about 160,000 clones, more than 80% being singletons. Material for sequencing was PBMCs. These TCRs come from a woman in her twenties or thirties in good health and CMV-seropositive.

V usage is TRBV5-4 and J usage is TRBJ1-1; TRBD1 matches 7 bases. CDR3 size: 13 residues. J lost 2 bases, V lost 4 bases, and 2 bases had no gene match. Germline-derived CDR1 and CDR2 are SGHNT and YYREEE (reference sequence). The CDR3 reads CASSRTGNTEAFF. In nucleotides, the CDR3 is TGTGCCAGCAGCAGGACAGGCAACACTGAAGCTTTCTTT. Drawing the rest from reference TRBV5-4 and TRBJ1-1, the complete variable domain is ETGVTQSPTHLIKTRGQQVTLRCSSQSGHNTVSWYQQALGQGPQFIFQYYREEENGRGNFPPRFSGLQFPNYSSELNVNALELDDSALYLCASSRTGNTEAFFGQGTRLTVV.

The CDR3: CATGTLGTGGTDTQYF. DNA for the CDR3: TGTGCCACTGGGACGCTTGGGACAGGGGGCACAGATACGCAGTATTTT. The J gene is TRBJ2-3, the V gene TRBV19, with TRBD1 matching 10 bases. Germline V gives CDR1 LNHDA, CDR2 SQIVND (reference sequence). V lost 10 bases, J lost 1 base, and 11 bases stayed unmatched. The CDR3 contains 16 residues.

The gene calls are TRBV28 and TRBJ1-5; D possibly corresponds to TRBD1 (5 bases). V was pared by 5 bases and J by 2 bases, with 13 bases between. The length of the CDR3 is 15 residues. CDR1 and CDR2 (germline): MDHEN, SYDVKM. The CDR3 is CASSPPQGGNQPQHF. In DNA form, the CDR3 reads TGTGCCAGCAGTCCACCTCAGGGTGGCAATCAGCCCCAGCATTTT.

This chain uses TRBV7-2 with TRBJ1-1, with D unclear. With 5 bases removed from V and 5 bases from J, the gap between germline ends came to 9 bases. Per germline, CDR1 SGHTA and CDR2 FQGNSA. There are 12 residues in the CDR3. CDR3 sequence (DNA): TGTGCCAGCAGCCGTACGGGGACTGAAGCTTTCTTT. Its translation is CASSRTGTEAFF. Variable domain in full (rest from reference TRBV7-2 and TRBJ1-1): GAGVSQSPSNKVTEKGKDVELRCDPISGHTALYWYRQSLGQGLEFLIYFQGNSAPDKSGLPSDRFSAERTGGSVSTLTIQRTQQEDSAVYLCASSRTGTEAFFGQGTRLTVV.

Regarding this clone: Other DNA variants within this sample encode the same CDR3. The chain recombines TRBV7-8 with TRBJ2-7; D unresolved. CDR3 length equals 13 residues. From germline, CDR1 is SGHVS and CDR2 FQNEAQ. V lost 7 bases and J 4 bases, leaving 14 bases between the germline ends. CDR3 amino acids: CASKLRQAYEQYF. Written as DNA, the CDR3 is TGTGCCAGCAAGTTAAGGCAGGCATACGAGCAGTACTTC.

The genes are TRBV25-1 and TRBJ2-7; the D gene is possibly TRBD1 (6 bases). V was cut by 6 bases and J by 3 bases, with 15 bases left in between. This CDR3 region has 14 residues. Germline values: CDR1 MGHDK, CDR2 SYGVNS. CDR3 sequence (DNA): TGTGCCAGCAGACCGGGACACCCTTACTACGAGCAGTACTTC. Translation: CASRPGHPYYEQYF.

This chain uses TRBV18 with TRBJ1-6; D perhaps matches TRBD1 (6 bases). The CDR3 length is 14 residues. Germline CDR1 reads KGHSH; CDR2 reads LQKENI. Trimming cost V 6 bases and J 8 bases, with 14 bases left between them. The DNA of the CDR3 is TGTGCCAGCTCGTCCGGGGGGCAGGATTCACCCCTCCACTTT. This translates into CASSSGGQDSPLHF.

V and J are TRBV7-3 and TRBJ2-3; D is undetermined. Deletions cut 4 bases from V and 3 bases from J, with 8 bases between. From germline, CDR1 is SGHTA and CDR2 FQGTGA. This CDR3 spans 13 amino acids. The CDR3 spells CASSSAGTDTQYF. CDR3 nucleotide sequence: TGTGCCAGCAGCTCCGCAGGAACAGATACGCAGTATTTT.

CDR3 loop: CASSPARVDNEQYF. In DNA, the CDR3 is TGTGCCAGCTCACCCGCCAGGGTCGATAACGAGCAGTACTTC. V gene TRBV18 combines with J gene TRBJ2-7; D perhaps matches TRBD1 (5 bases). The germline V gene has CDR1 KGHSH and CDR2 LQKENI. CDR3 length: 14 amino acids. The V end was cut by 3 bases, the J end by 5 bases, with 14 bases between. Drawing the rest from reference TRBV18 and TRBJ2-7, the complete variable domain is NAGVMQNPRHLVRRRGQEARLRCSPMKGHSHVYWYRQLPEEGLKFMVYLQKENIIDESGMPKERFSAEFPKEGPSILRIQQVVRGDSAAYFCASSPARVDNEQYFGPGTRLTVT.

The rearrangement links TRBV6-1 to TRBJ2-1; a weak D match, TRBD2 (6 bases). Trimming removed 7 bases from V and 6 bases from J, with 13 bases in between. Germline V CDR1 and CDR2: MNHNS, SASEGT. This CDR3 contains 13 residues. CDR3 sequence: CASIWEDGNEQFF. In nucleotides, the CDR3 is TGTGCCAGCATTTGGGAGGACGGCAATGAGCAGTTCTTC.

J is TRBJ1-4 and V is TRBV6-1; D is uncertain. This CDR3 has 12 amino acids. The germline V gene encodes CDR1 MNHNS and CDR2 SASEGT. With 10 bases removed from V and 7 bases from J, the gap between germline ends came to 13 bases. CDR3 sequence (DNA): TGTGCCACCAATCCCCGGGGTGAAAAACTGTTTTTT. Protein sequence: CATNPRGEKLFF.

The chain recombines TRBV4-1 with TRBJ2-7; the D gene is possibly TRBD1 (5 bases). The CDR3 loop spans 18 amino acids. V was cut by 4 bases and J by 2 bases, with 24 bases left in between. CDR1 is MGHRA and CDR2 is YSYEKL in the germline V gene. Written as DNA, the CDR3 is TGCGCCAGCAGCCCACAAAAAACAGGCCGACAGAACCCCTACGAGCAGTACTTC. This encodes CASSPQKTGRQNPYEQYF.

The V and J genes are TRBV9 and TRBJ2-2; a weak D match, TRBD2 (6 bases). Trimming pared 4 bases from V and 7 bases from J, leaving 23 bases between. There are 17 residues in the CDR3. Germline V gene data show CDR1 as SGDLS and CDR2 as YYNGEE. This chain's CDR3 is CASSRRILIGGSGELFF. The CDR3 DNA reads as TGTGCCAGCAGCAGACGCATTTTGATCGGGGGAAGCGGGGAGCTGTTTTTT.

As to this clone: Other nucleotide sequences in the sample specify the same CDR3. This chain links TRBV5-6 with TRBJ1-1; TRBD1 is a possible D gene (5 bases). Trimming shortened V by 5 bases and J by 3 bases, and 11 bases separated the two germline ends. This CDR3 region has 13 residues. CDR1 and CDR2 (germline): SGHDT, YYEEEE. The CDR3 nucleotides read TGTGCCAGCAGTCCTACAGGTTACACTGAAGCTTTCTTT. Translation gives CASSPTGYTEAFF. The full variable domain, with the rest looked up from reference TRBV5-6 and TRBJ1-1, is DAGVTQSPTHLIKTRGQQVTLRCSPKSGHDTVSWYQQALGQGPQFIFQYYEEEERQRGNFPDRFSGHQFPNYSSELNVNALLLGDSALYLCASSPTGYTEAFFGQGTRLTVV.

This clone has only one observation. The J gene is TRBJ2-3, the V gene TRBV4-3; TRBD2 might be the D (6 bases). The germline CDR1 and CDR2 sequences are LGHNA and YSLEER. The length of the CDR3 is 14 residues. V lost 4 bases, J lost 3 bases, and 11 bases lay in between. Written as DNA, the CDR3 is TGCGCCAGCAGCCCCCTAGCGTTTACAGATACGCAGTATTTT. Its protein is CASSPLAFTDTQYF.

The CDR3 coding sequence is TGTGCCAGCAGCGGGCAGGGGGCTGAGACCCAGTACTTC. This codes for CASSGQGAETQYF. The chain carries TRBV11-2 and TRBJ2-5; 8 nucleotides line up with TRBD1. The ends lost 5 bases at V and 5 bases at J; junction bases unmatched: 4. The CDR3 totals 13 residues. Germline CDR1 and CDR2: SGHAT and FQNNGV.

CDR3 region: CASSLASVNTEAFF. The DNA of the CDR3 is TGTGCCAGCAGTTTAGCCAGCGTGAACACTGAAGCTTTCTTT. The chain couples TRBV27 to TRBJ1-1; D not certain. The CDR3 has 14 residues. The V gene's germline CDR1 is MNHEY and CDR2 SMNVEV (reference sequence). V was clipped by 2 bases and J by 0 bases, with 7 bases between them.

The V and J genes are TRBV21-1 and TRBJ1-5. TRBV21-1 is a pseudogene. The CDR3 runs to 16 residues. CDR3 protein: CASSKGGGYGNQPQHF. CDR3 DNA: TGTGCCAGCAGCAAAGGTGGCGGGTACGGCAATCAGCCCCAGCATTTT.

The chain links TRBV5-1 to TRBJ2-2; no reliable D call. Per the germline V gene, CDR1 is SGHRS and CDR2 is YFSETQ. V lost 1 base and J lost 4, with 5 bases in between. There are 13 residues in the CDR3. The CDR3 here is CASSLRVTGELFF. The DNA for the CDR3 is TGCGCCAGCAGCTTGCGGGTCACCGGGGAGCTGTTTTTT.